This T cell receptor (beta chain) emerged from a study of T cell clonotyping in hematopoietic cell transplantation. Findings of the study overall: Recipient TCR diversity dropped after transplant; expanded clonotypes rose from day 30 to 180.

Concerning this clone: Its matching antigen is unknown.

Here immunoSEQ multiplex PCR was the method, and the copy in TCRdb shows in-frame clones only, minus some. The sample lists about 70,000 clones; approximately 94% were seen once. Germline lookup yields CDR1 SGHRS and CDR2 YFSETQ. V lost 3 bases and J lost 7, with 10 bases in between. This CDR3 is built from 12 residues. The clonotype originates from a man aged 50 or older in good health. Some clones in this sample may be carry-over from other donors' samples. The gene calls are TRBV5-1 and TRBJ1-2, with D possibly being TRBD1 (6 bases). The sequenced sample consisted of peripheral blood mononuclear cells. CDR3 region: CASSWDTAGYTF. As DNA, the CDR3 is TGCGCCAGCAGCTGGGACACCGCTGGCTACACCTTC.